The 10 T cell receptor beta chains presented below share a single source sample, sequenced in a study of long-term antiretroviral therapy in people with HIV. The run of the v3.0 immunoSEQ assay was at survey level. The method was immunoSEQ multiplex PCR; TCRdb's version includes in-frame clones alone and lacks a portion of them. This sample has some 25,000 clones, with about 90% found just once. Sequenced here: unsorted PBMCs, sampled around 4.5 years after starting antiretroviral therapy. These receptors were collected from a man between 25 and 39 years old with HIV.

The chain combines TRBV5-1 with TRBJ1-4; TRBD1 agrees at 7 bases. Trimming at V came to 2 bases and at J to 5 bases, leaving 6 bases not matched to a gene. CDR3 length equals 15 residues. From germline, CDR1 is SGHRS and CDR2 YFSETQ. CDR3 sequence (DNA): TGCGCCAGCAGCTTTGGGGGGACAGACAATGAAAAACTGTTTTTT. Protein: CASSFGGTDNEKLFF.

The rearrangement joins TRBV7-9 to TRBJ2-1, with D hard to call. The germline CDR1 and CDR2 sequences are SEHNR and FQNEAQ (reference sequence). This CDR3 region has 12 residues. Between the trimmed V and J ends, which lost 5 bases and 9 bases, there was a span of 11 bases. As DNA, the CDR3 is TGTGCCAGCAGCCATAGATCGGCTGAGCAGTTCTTC. It encodes CASSHRSAEQFF. Using reference TRBV7-9 and TRBJ2-1 for the parts outside the CDR3, the full variable domain is DTGVSQNPRHKITKRGQNVTFRCDPISEHNRLYWYRQTLGQGPEFLTYFQNEAQLEKSRLLSDRFSAERPKGSFSTLEIQRTEQGDSAMYLCASSHRSAEQFFGPGTRLTVL.

This chain links TRBV7-9 with TRBJ2-3; a weak D match, TRBD2 (5 bases). Germline V gene lookup returns CDR1 SEHNR and CDR2 FQNEAQ (reference sequence). V lost 7 bases, J lost 4 bases, and 9 bases lay in between. This CDR3 is 12 amino acids long. CDR3 amino acids: CASTHGADTQYF. CDR3 sequence (DNA): TGTGCCAGCACCCACGGGGCAGATACGCAGTATTTT.

This chain joins TRBV7-8 and TRBJ2-7; 7 bases align to TRBD2. Trimming removed 1 base from V and 0 bases from J; junction bases left unmatched: 0. In germline, CDR1 is SGHVS, CDR2 FQNEAQ. There are 14 residues in the CDR3. The CDR3: CASSLGLASYEQYF. CDR3 in DNA: TGTGCCAGCAGCTTAGGACTAGCCTCCTACGAGCAGTACTTC.

The chain has TRBV15 and TRBJ2-2, with 11 bases matching TRBD2. Germline V gene lookup returns CDR1 LNHNV and CDR2 YYDKDF (reference sequence). CDR3 size: 17 residues. V shed 4 bases, J shed 8 bases, and the junction held 12 bases outside the gene matches. In nucleotides, the CDR3 is TGTGCCACCAGCACGATGACTAGCGGGGTGGGTACGGGGGAGCTGTTTTTT. Translation: CATSTMTSGVGTGELFF. The full variable domain, with the rest looked up from reference TRBV15 and TRBJ2-2, is DAMVIQNPRYQVTQFGKPVTLSCSQTLNHNVMYWYQQKSSQAPKLLFHYYDKDFNNEADTPDNFQSRRPNTSFCFLDIRSPGLGDTAMYLCATSTMTSGVGTGELFFGEGSRLTVL.

In nucleotides, the CDR3 is TGTGCCAGTAGAACAACAGGGACCCAGAACACTGAAGCTTTCTTT. It encodes CASRTTGTQNTEAFF. The V call is TRBV19, the J call TRBJ1-1, with D tentatively TRBD1 (6 bases). Germline CDR1 and CDR2: LNHDA and SQIVND (reference sequence). There are 15 residues in the CDR3. V was pared by 6 bases and J by 1 base, with 15 bases between.

The genes are TRBV5-1 and TRBJ2-1; 8 bases match TRBD2. J was trimmed by 8 bases and V by 0 bases; bases with no gene match: 13. The germline V gene has CDR1 SGHRS and CDR2 YFSETQ. The CDR3 has 17 amino acids. The CDR3, as DNA: TGCGCCAGCAGCTTGGGACGCCGTAGCGGGGCCTGGGATGAGCAGTTCTTC. This encodes CASSLGRRSGAWDEQFF.

This sequence joins TRBV10-3 and TRBJ1-1; D unclear. With 0 bases removed from V and 4 bases from J, the gap between germline ends came to 9 bases. The germline CDR1 and CDR2 sequences are ENHRY and SYGVKD. This CDR3 spans 14 amino acids. The CDR3 DNA follows: TGTGCCATCAGTGAGTCGTTCGAGGGCACTGAAGCTTTCTTT. It encodes CAISESFEGTEAFF.

The chain joins TRBV7-9 to TRBJ2-6, with D perhaps matching TRBD1 (5 bases). V was cut by 5 bases and J by 0 bases, with 8 bases left in between. CDR3 size: 15 residues. The germline CDR1 and CDR2 sequences are SEHNR and FQNEAQ (reference sequence). The DNA for the CDR3 is TGTGCCAGCAGCACAGGCTCCTCTGGGGCCAACGTCCTGACTTTC. Its protein is CASSTGSSGANVLTF.

The chain has TRBV7-6 and TRBJ2-7, with TRBD2 as a possible D gene (6 bases). This CDR3 is 13 amino acids long. In germline, CDR1 is SGHVS, CDR2 FNYEAQ. Trimming pared 2 bases from V and 7 bases from J, leaving 12 bases between. The CDR3 bases are TGTGCCAGCAGCTTAACGGAGGGTGGGGAGCAGTACTTC. Encoded protein: CASSLTEGGEQYF. The full variable domain, rest sourced from reference TRBV7-6 and TRBJ2-7, is GAGVSQSPRYKVTKRGQDVALRCDPISGHVSLYWYRQALGQGPEFLTYFNYEAQQDKSGLPNDRFSAERPEGSISTLTIQRTEQRDSAMYRCASSLTEGGEQYFGPGTRLTVT.